This TCR beta chain came from a study of T cells in Graves' hyperthyroidism and ophthalmopathy (dated by TCRdb to the late 2010s). Study-level background: Peripheral blood was collected at initial diagnosis, before any treatment. To identify distinguishing TCR V-J signatures, a discovery cohort of some 99 patients was used, comprising approximately 40 with Graves' ophthalmopathy and some 60 with stable Graves' hyperthyroidism. Whether ophthalmopathy could be predicted prospectively was tested in an independent validation cohort made up of approximately 19 hyperthyroidism patients plus 17 patients who later progressed to ophthalmopathy. The paper reports TCR Vbeta CDR3 sequencing of some 140 peripheral blood samples: under 45 ophthalmopathy, under 80 hyperthyroidism and approximately 17 progressor patients. In about six Graves' hyperthyroidism patients, the study also compared T-cell repertoires from thyroid tissue with T-cell repertoires from blood. Once sampling was done, hyperthyroidism patients were given methimazole at a starting dose of 30 mg daily, whereas ophthalmopathy patients were given high-dose intravenous methylprednisolone. The roughly 100 discovery patients were randomly divided into training and test sets at a 7:3 ratio.

TCR beta CDR3 regions were amplified from RNA transcripts. For the first round of RT-PCR on the TCR CDR3, the HTBI primer set was used together with the Qiagen OneStep RT-PCR kit. A second multiplex PCR round built the libraries, followed by size selection and purification. Libraries were sequenced paired-end with 100 bp reads on an Illumina HiSeq2000. As for the original processing: SOAPnuke was used to process the raw data, with reads discarded if the reads contained adapters or uncalled bases, had a mean Phred below 15, or lacked an exact constant-primer or identifier match. High-quality paired reads were merged with COPE v1.2.5, and unique nucleotide sequences were defined as clonotypes. MiTCR v1.1 was used to align the clonotypes against IMGT TRBV, TRBD and TRBJ reference segments. The analysis included only V-J combinations with a frequency above 0.0001, which together covered around 99% of the repertoires. The TCS score was defined as the ratio of F50 (clonal expansion) to E x V (chaos), calculated using BLOSUM62-based TCRdist between CDR3 peptides within each V-J. Welch's t-statistics and random forest reduced 514 V-J features to 10 to 15, which were used in a naive Bayes classifier (R e1071). Starting from the raw public reads, TCRdb applied fastp trimming at Q25, assembled clones with MiXCR and retained in-frame beta chains. Rows matching on CDR3 protein sequence are summarized as one entry with the most common DNA and genes. These V and J calls derive from TCRdb rather than the authors' analysis. This sample has about 380,000 distinct CDR3 sequences in its table, and more than 11% of those were observed once. Roughly 11% of the sample rests with the top ten.

The sample holds many counts of this clonotype. Its recognized antigen is unknown. One end of the junction varies from germline; a read error may be responsible. A patient counted as having stable Graves' hyperthyroidism if no progression to ophthalmopathy occurred over 18 months of follow-up. The hyperthyroidism patients were between 18 and 65 years old and newly diagnosed, with a disease duration of less than 2 months. Patients with uncontrolled infections, other autoimmune diseases, pregnancy or lactation were excluded. Diagnoses relied on clinical symptoms, serum thyroxine and TRAb, thyroid ultrasound and orbital computed tomography. Ficoll-Paque density gradient centrifugation was used to isolate PBMCs from approximately 10 ml of fresh peripheral blood. Total RNA was extracted using Trizol reagent, and RNA quality was assessed on an Agilent 2100 Bioanalyzer. Overall study outcomes, separate from this receptor: No statistical method was used to set the sample size in advance, and investigators knew the group allocation. A model built on a 13 V-J signature distinguished ophthalmopathy from stable hyperthyroidism, reaching 85% to 90% sensitivity and under 84% specificity in cross-validation and 80%/75% in testing. Most expanded thyroid clonotypes (frequency above 0.001) were also detected in blood, suggesting blood repertoires may reflect thyroid immune responses. In validation, the model predicted progression to ophthalmopathy a median of about 6.5 months before onset, with roughly 71% sensitivity and 72.22% specificity.

Sequenced input: blood. The TCR sequence derives from an older woman with Graves' hyperthyroidism.

The DNA sequence is as follows: TGTGCCAGCAGCCTAGCGTCCTCCGGGACCCCCATATATTTT. Its coded protein is CASSLASSGTPIYF. In this chain, TRBV7-2 is recombined with TRBJ1-3; TRBD1 is a weak D gene call, 5 bases matching. The CDR3 measures 14 amino acids from cysteine to phenylalanine. Solely the CDR3 DNA is kept, with 42 bases framed from the first base. The germline V gene encodes CDR1 SGHTA and CDR2 FQGNSA.